This T cell receptor (beta chain) was sequenced during a study of a mutant IDH1 vaccine in newly diagnosed glioma. Time point of the sample: week 47, end of study. Each vaccine dose was 300 ug of mutant IDH1 20-mer peptide, with topical imiquimod. Donor tumors were new WHO grade 3 or 4 IDH1-mutant, ATRX-lost astrocytomas. Points on this clone: The antigen remains undetermined.

Trimming cost V 5 bases and J 4 bases, with 11 bases left between them. This CDR3 comprises 13 residues. Germline CDR1 SGHAT, CDR2 FQDESV (reference sequence). Clones were read by immunoSEQ multiplex PCR, and TCRdb kept only the in-frame ones, dropping some. The sample consists of 30,000 to 40,000 clones, around 90% of them appearing once. V is TRBV11-1 and J is TRBJ1-1; D may be TRBD1 (6 bases). The sequence was obtained from a woman aged 40-49 years with glioma. Sequenced here: PBMCs, sampled from a glioma patient whose treatment included an IDH1 peptide vaccine. The CDR3 bases are TGTGCCAGCAGCGCCAGGGGCGGCACTGAAGCTTTCTTT. Protein product: CASSARGGTEAFF.